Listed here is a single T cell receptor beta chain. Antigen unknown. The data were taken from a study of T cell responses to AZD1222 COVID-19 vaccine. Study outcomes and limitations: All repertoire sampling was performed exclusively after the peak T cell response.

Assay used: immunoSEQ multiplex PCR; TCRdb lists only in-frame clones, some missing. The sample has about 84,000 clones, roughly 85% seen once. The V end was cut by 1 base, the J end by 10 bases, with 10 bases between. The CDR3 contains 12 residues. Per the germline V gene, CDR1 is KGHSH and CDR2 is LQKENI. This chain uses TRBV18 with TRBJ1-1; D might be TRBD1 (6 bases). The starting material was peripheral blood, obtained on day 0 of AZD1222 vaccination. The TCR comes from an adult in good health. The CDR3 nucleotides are TGTGCCAGCTCACCACTCTCGGGGGCAGCTTTCTTT. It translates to CASSPLSGAAFF.